This T cell receptor beta chain was recorded in a study of OX40 agonist ivuxolimab in advanced cancers. About the research overall: Antecedent anti-PD-1, anti-PD-L1 or anti-CTLA-4 therapy was permissible, with approximately 44% having received some. Study-level results: Average numbers of expanded clones were greater in CD8+ T cells than in CD4+.

With V trimmed by 5 bases and J by 3 bases, 5 bases remained unmatched. This CDR3 has 15 amino acids. Germline V gives CDR1 SGHRS, CDR2 YFSETQ. Data came from immunoSEQ multiplex PCR; TCRdb stores just in-frame clones and leaves some out. The sample includes about 73,000 clones, 70% to 90% seen only once; the top ten take 0.4% to 0.55%. On this clone: No antigen is known for it.

The V and J genes are TRBV5-1 and TRBJ2-7, with 13 nucleotides matching TRBD2. The input for sequencing was CD4+ or CD8+ T cells sorted from blood, taken in a trial of the OX40 agonist ivuxolimab. This TCR came from an adult with an advanced solid tumor such as melanoma, head and neck, liver or kidney cancer. The CDR3 region is CASRAGLAGNYEQYF. CDR3 nucleotide sequence: TGCGCCAGCAGGGCGGGACTAGCGGGGAACTACGAGCAGTACTTC.